The 27 T cell receptor beta chains in this list originate from one sample, sequenced in a study of T-cell reconstitution after alpha-beta-depleted transplantation in children. For TCRbeta, the library was prepared with unique molecular identifiers. TCRdb analysed the PCR reads with MiXCR anew, one entry per CDR3 protein. The sample holds about 470,000 distinct CDR3 sequences, 43% seen once. The sequencing here drew on PBMCs, taken before TCRalphabeta/CD19-depleted stem cell transplant. The receptors come from a girl aged 2 to 9 with aplastic anemia, due to receive a stem cell transplant.

This chain links TRBV6-1 with TRBJ2-6, with unresolved D. The CDR3 has 17 residues. Germline lookup yields CDR1 MNHNS and CDR2 SASEGT. V was pared by 6 bases and J by 1 base, with 16 bases between. DNA of the CDR3: TGTGCCAGCAGCCTTACCTTGGCCACGTCTGGGGCCAACGTCCTGACTTTC. This translates into CASSLTLATSGANVLTF.

The chain employs TRBV14 and TRBJ1-6, with D tentatively TRBD1 (5 bases). Germline V CDR1 and CDR2: SGHDN, FVKESK. V gave up 0 bases and J gave up 7 bases, with 19 bases separating them. The CDR3 is made up of 18 amino acids. The CDR3 nucleotides are TGTGCCAGCAGCCAAGATTCCCACACGGGACTGCTAAATTCACCCCTCCACTTT. Encoded protein: CASSQDSHTGLLNSPLHF. Drawing the rest from reference TRBV14 and TRBJ1-6, the complete variable domain is EAGVTQFPSHSVIEKGQTVTLRCDPISGHDNLYWYRRVMGKEIKFLLHFVKESKQDESGMPNNRFLAERTGGTYSTLKVQPAELEDSGVYFCASSQDSHTGLLNSPLHFGNGTRLTVT.

This clonotype was seen only a few times. The chain recombines TRBV9 with TRBJ2-3, with D perhaps given as TRBD1 or TRBD2 (5 bases each). Germline V gene sequence: CDR1 SGDLS, CDR2 YYNGEE. This CDR3 contains 12 residues. V was pared by 4 bases and J by 4 bases, with 7 bases between. DNA for the CDR3: TGTGCCAGCAGCCAGGGAGCAGATACGCAGTATTTT. It yields the protein CASSQGADTQYF.

This clonotype has only a few counts. This chain uses TRBV20-1 with TRBJ2-7, with a weak D call TRBD2 (7 bases). Trimming pared 3 bases from V and 2 bases from J, leaving 17 bases between. The CDR3 extends over 15 amino acids. The germline V gene encodes CDR1 DFQATT and CDR2 SNEGSKA (reference sequence). The DNA of the CDR3 is TGCAGTGCTAGCCCCGGGGAGGGGGGCACCTACGAGCAGTACTTC. Translation gives CSASPGEGGTYEQYF.

The CDR3 coding sequence is TGTGCCACCAGCAGAGGTTTAGGGACAGGAGGAACAGATACGCAGTATTTT. Translated, it gives CATSRGLGTGGTDTQYF. The chain has TRBV15 and TRBJ2-3; 8 bases fit TRBD1. The J segment lost 3 bases and the V segment lost 1 base, leaving 9 bases of the junction unmatched. CDR3 length: 17 residues. Per germline, CDR1 LNHNV and CDR2 YYDKDF (reference sequence). The variable domain in full, with the rest retrieved from reference TRBV15 and TRBJ2-3, is DAMVIQNPRYQVTQFGKPVTLSCSQTLNHNVMYWYQQKSSQAPKLLFHYYDKDFNNEADTPDNFQSRRPNTSFCFLDIRSPGLGDTAMYLCATSRGLGTGGTDTQYFGPGTRLTVL.

This clonotype was picked up a small number of times. V usage is TRBV20-1 and J usage is TRBJ1-1; 7 nucleotides line up with TRBD1. J was trimmed by 4 bases and V by 0 bases; bases with no gene match: 5. The germline gives CDR1 DFQATT, CDR2 SNEGSKA (reference sequence). CDR3 size: 14 residues. The CDR3 is CSARDQGEGTEAFF. CDR3 sequence (DNA): TGCAGTGCTAGAGATCAGGGGGAGGGCACTGAAGCTTTCTTT.

A word on this clonotype: Relative to the germline gene, one junction end is altered; a read error may explain this. The chain couples TRBV15 to TRBJ2-6; 8 bases are shared with TRBD1. The CDR3 runs to 16 residues. CDR1 and CDR2 from the germline V gene are LNHNV and YYDKDF (reference sequence). CDR3 DNA: TGTGCCACCAGCAGGCGGACAGGGTCGGGGGCCAACGTCCAGACTTTC. This encodes CATSRRTGSGANVQTF.

In regard to this clonotype: Germline is not matched at one junction end, which may reflect a read error. The gene calls are TRBV29-1 and TRBJ1-1, with D possibly matching TRBD1 (6 bases). Per the germline V gene, CDR1 is SQVTM and CDR2 is ANQGSEA. The CDR3 has 12 residues. The CDR3 bases are TGCAGCGTTGAACCAGGGGACACTGAAACTTTCTTT. Translating gives CSVEPGDTETFF.

The chain joins TRBV4-1 to TRBJ1-3; D uncertain. The CDR3 loop spans 16 amino acids. Per germline, CDR1 MGHRA and CDR2 YSYEKL. Trimming shortened V by 1 base and J by 0 bases, and 10 bases separated the two germline ends. This CDR3 reads CASSQVPGGSGNTIYF. CDR3 nucleotide sequence: TGCGCCAGCAGCCAAGTTCCCGGCGGCTCTGGAAACACCATATATTTT.

The chain recombines TRBV9 with TRBJ2-2; 8 positions agree with TRBD1. Germline V CDR1 and CDR2: SGDLS, YYNGEE. The junction had 7 bases not matched to a gene; V was cut back by 3 bases and J by 6 bases. The CDR3 sequence is 15 residues long. CDR3 protein: CASSDGTGSPGELFF. DNA of the CDR3: TGTGCCAGCAGCGACGGGACAGGAAGTCCCGGGGAGCTGTTTTTT.

This clonotype was seen more than once but under ten times. The genes are TRBV12-3 or TRBV12-4 and TRBJ1-5; tentatively, D is TRBD1 (6 bases). This CDR3 contains 17 residues. V lost 5 bases to trimming and J lost 0 bases, with 17 bases between them. This chain's CDR3 is CASSPRDRSLSNQPQHF. The DNA of the CDR3 is TGTGCCAGCAGTCCCCGAGACAGGTCCCTTAGCAATCAGCCCCAGCATTTT.

The chain employs TRBV20-1 and TRBJ2-1, with TRBD1 matching 8 bases. The J segment lost 8 bases and the V segment lost 6 bases, leaving 6 bases of the junction unmatched. This CDR3 spans 12 amino acids. CDR1 is DFQATT and CDR2 is SNEGSKA in the germline V gene (reference sequence). The CDR3 protein is CSAQDRGHEQFF. The CDR3 bases are TGCAGTGCACAAGACAGGGGACATGAGCAGTTCTTC.

The V and J genes are TRBV7-2 and TRBJ1-5, with D tentatively TRBD1 (5 bases). Germline lookup yields CDR1 SGHTA and CDR2 FQGNSA. The V end lost 5 bases, the J end lost 1 base, and 12 bases lay between the germline ends. This CDR3 has 15 amino acids. CDR3 nucleotide sequence: TGTGCCAGCAGCCCGGGGCCGCCAAGCAATCAGCCCCAGCATTTT. It is translated as CASSPGPPSNQPQHF.

The J gene is TRBJ2-7, the V gene TRBV28; the D is unclear. V gave up 2 bases and J gave up 2 bases, with 10 bases separating them. The V gene's germline CDR1 is MDHEN and CDR2 SYDVKM. The CDR3 length is 14 residues. CDR3 in DNA: TGTGCCAGCAGTTTAAACGTCCCGGCCTACGAGCAGTACTTC. It is translated as CASSLNVPAYEQYF.

The rearrangement uses TRBV15 and TRBJ2-1; 9 bases agree with TRBD2. Germline values: CDR1 LNHNV, CDR2 YYDKDF (reference sequence). J was trimmed by 7 bases and V by 10 bases; bases with no gene match: 5. The CDR3 length is 12 residues. Here the CDR3 reads CASGRAINEQFF. The CDR3 DNA reads as TGTGCCAGCGGGAGGGCCATAAATGAGCAGTTCTTC.

This clonotype has only a few counts. V usage is TRBV15 and J usage is TRBJ2-7; 7 bases fit TRBD2. V lost 0 bases, J lost 5 bases, and 7 bases stayed unmatched. The germline V gene has CDR1 LNHNV and CDR2 YYDKDF (reference sequence). The CDR3 runs 15 residues. The CDR3 is CATSRDEGLKNEQYF. The CDR3 DNA sequence: TGTGCCACCAGCAGAGATGAGGGACTAAAGAACGAGCAGTACTTC.

Worth noting for this clonotype: A clone one base away is much larger, so this may be a read error. The V and J genes are TRBV2 and TRBJ2-1, with D perhaps matching TRBD2 (6 bases). Trimming removed 3 bases at V and 4 bases at J, with 16 bases between. CDR1 SNHLY and CDR2 FYNNEI come from the germline V gene. The CDR3 sequence is 16 residues long. The CDR3: CASSDLIGRRYNEQFF. The CDR3 nucleotides are TGTGCCAGCAGTGATCTGATCGGGAGAAGGTACAATGAGCAGTTCTTC.

V and J are TRBV20-1 and TRBJ2-7; a possible D gene is TRBD2 (6 bases). The CDR3 totals 14 residues. The germline V gene encodes CDR1 DFQATT and CDR2 SNEGSKA (reference sequence). The CDR3 protein is CSVVAGTNSYEQYF. CDR3 nucleotides: TGCAGCGTTGTGGCGGGGACCAACTCCTACGAGCAGTACTTC.

CDR3 sequence reads: CATSRDQGFTEAFF. Here the CDR3 DNA reads TGTGCCACCAGCAGAGATCAGGGTTTTACTGAAGCTTTCTTT. The chain recombines TRBV15 with TRBJ1-1; D is possibly TRBD1 (5 bases). The germline V gene has CDR1 LNHNV and CDR2 YYDKDF (reference sequence). The CDR3 contains 14 residues. Deletions cut 0 bases from V and 5 bases from J, with 10 bases between.

There are a few counts of this clonotype. The chain links TRBV20-1 to TRBJ1-5, with D unresolved. Germline V gene data show CDR1 as DFQATT and CDR2 as SNEGSKA (reference sequence). This CDR3 is 13 amino acids long. V was cut by 0 bases and J by 5 bases, with 8 bases left in between. CDR3 nucleotides: TGCAGTGCTAGAGATCAATTAGATCAGCCCCAGCATTTT. Residues: CSARDQLDQPQHF.

The chain uses TRBV11-2 and TRBJ2-2; possibly TRBD1 or TRBD2 for D (5 bases each). The V end was cut by 5 bases, the J end by 6 bases, with 19 bases between. Germline-derived CDR1 and CDR2 are SGHAT and FQNNGV. The length of the CDR3 is 16 residues. As DNA, the CDR3 is TGTGCCAGCAGCCCGGGGACGGCGACACGGTCCGGGGAGCTGTTTTTT. It codes for CASSPGTATRSGELFF.

Written as DNA, the CDR3 is TGCGCCAGCAGCTTCGGACTAGGGTTAACCGGGGAGCTGTTTTTT. This gives the protein CASSFGLGLTGELFF. V and J are TRBV5-1 and TRBJ2-2, with 7 bases aligning to TRBD2. CDR3 size: 15 residues. The trim removed 2 bases at V and 5 bases at J, leaving 6 bases unmatched. The germline V gene has CDR1 SGHRS and CDR2 YFSETQ.

The J gene is TRBJ2-3, the V gene TRBV19; D perhaps matches TRBD1 (6 bases). The CDR3 is made up of 14 amino acids. Per germline, CDR1 LNHDA and CDR2 SQIVND (reference sequence). V was trimmed by 6 bases and J by 2 bases, leaving 12 bases between them. CDR3 sequence (DNA): TGTGCCAGTAGCCGACAGGACGACACAGATACGCAGTATTTT. It encodes CASSRQDDTDTQYF.

This sequence joins TRBV7-2 and TRBJ1-1; possible D gene TRBD1, 6 bases. CDR1 and CDR2 from the germline V gene are SGHTA and FQGNSA. The length of the CDR3 is 15 residues. Trimming shortened V by 5 bases and J by 4 bases, and 17 bases separated the two germline ends. The DNA for the CDR3 is TGTGCCAGCAGCGCCGGGACGGCCAGGGGCACTGAAGCTTTCTTT. It translates to CASSAGTARGTEAFF.

This sequence joins TRBV29-1 and TRBJ2-3; 7 nucleotides match TRBD2. After removal of 7 bases from V and 2 bases from J, the junction contained 15 bases not matched to a gene. Germline assignment: CDR1 SQVTM and CDR2 ANQGSEA. The CDR3 has 16 residues. In DNA, the CDR3 is TGCAGCGCCTCCTTGACTAGCCTCAAATACACAGATACGCAGTATTTT. Protein: CSASLTSLKYTDTQYF.

Many counts were recorded for this clonotype. The chain joins TRBV12-3 or TRBV12-4 to TRBJ1-2; maybe TRBD1 (5 bases). The CDR3 is 14 residues long. Trimming pared 1 base from V and 6 bases from J, leaving 12 bases between. CDR3 residues: CASSLGDRRHGYTF. CDR3 sequence (DNA): TGTGCCAGCAGTTTAGGGGACCGCCGCCATGGCTACACCTTC.

The rearrangement uses TRBV5-1 and TRBJ2-1, with 10 bases lining up with TRBD2. The V and J ends lost 5 bases and 4 bases, in that order; junction bases with no gene match: 6. Germline V CDR1 and CDR2: SGHRS, YFSETQ. CDR3 length equals 15 residues. Here the CDR3 reads CASRPGLANYNEQFF. The DNA for the CDR3 is TGCGCCAGCAGACCGGGACTAGCGAATTACAATGAGCAGTTCTTC.